This TCR beta chain emerged from a study of cytomegalovirus exposure and HLA in healthy donors. Study-wide points: The presence/absence work took it that sequencing depth was about the same across donors. The authors considered a cluster of highly shared sequence variants likely to be a sequencing artifact.

The PCR employed 60 Vbeta primers together with 13 Jbeta primers. Here immunoSEQ multiplex PCR was the method, and the copy in TCRdb shows in-frame clones only, minus some. Of about 160,000 clones in the sample, around two thirds were seen once. The V and J ends lost 4 bases and 6 bases, in that order; junction bases with no gene match: 15. There are 18 residues in the CDR3. The germline V gene has CDR1 SGHTA and CDR2 FQGNSA. In regard to this clone: The antigen is unknown.

The specimen was PBMCs. This TCR was recovered from a man aged 50 to 60 in good health and CMV-seronegative. This chain links TRBV7-2 with TRBJ2-2; TRBD2 matches at 9 bases. The CDR3, as DNA: TGTGCCAGCAGCTCGAGCGGGGGGTCTACTCAGAGAGCCGGGGAGCTGTTTTTT. Translated, it gives CASSSSGGSTQRAGELFF.